Sequencing of this TCR beta chain was carried out in a study of T cell responses to AZD1222 COVID-19 vaccine. Study as a whole: Second-dose schedules of about 4 or about 12 weeks were combined. Whole-study findings and limits: Baseline seropositives among AZD1222 recipients totaled only 5 to 7. Regions left unmutated in variants are reportedly the target of nearly half of spike-specific TCRs.

As to this clone: Its antigen remains unknown.

The ends lost 1 base at V and 6 bases at J; junction bases unmatched: 9. CDR1 and CDR2 from the germline V gene are MNHNY and SVGAGI (reference sequence). This CDR3 spans 16 amino acids. Repertoires were generated with immunoSEQ multiplex PCR, while TCRdb's copy carries only in-frame clones and drops some. The sample has 180,000 or so clones, around nine tenths seen once. This sequence joins TRBV6-6 and TRBJ1-2; 9 positions agree with TRBD1. The source of this sequence is an adult in good health. Material: peripheral blood, obtained on day 0 of AZD1222 vaccination. For the CDR3, the DNA is TGTGCCAGCAGTTACTACTACGACAGGGGGAGGGATGGCTACACCTTC. This gives the protein CASSYYYDRGRDGYTF.